This passage covers 28 T cell receptor beta chains from one sample sequenced in a study of cytomegalovirus exposure and HLA in healthy donors. With 60 Vbeta and 13 Jbeta primers, the PCR was carried out. Assay: immunoSEQ multiplex PCR; the TCRdb copy retains only in-frame clones and omits some. The top ten hold around 1.8% of the sample, which has around 140,000 clones, 76% seen once. Sequencing was performed on PBMCs. The receptor source for this set is a female donor in good health and CMV-seropositive.

In this sample, this clone turned up a few times. The CDR3 here is CSVELAGEASYEQYF. CDR3 bases: TGCAGCGTTGAGTTAGCGGGAGAGGCGTCCTACGAGCAGTACTTC. J is TRBJ2-7 and V is TRBV29-1, with 9 bases that match TRBD2. Losses at the gene ends were 3 bases for V and 1 base for J; bases not matched to a gene: 7. From germline, CDR1 is SQVTM and CDR2 ANQGSEA. The CDR3 runs to 15 residues.

The chain couples TRBV6-7 to TRBJ1-1; 7 bases are shared with TRBD1. TRBV6-7 is marked as an open reading frame, function uncertain. The V and J ends lost 4 bases and 1 base, in that order; junction bases with no gene match: 3. The CDR3 extends over 14 amino acids. The CDR3 loop reads CASSSRTGNTEAFF. As DNA, the CDR3 is TGTGCCAGCAGTTCCCGGACAGGGAACACTGAAGCTTTCTTT.

This chain joins TRBV21-1 and TRBJ2-2; TRBD2, the table's D call, lacks a check against the DNA. TRBV21-1 is shown as a pseudogene. The CDR3 extends over 15 amino acids. CDR3 residues: CASSERGGNTGELFF. CDR3 in DNA: TGTGCCAGCAGCGAGCGGGGGGGTAACACCGGGGAGCTGTTTTTT.

The chain combines TRBV29-1 with TRBJ1-2; D is possibly TRBD1 (5 bases). The germline gives CDR1 SQVTM, CDR2 ANQGSEA. V was clipped by 4 bases and J by 7 bases, with 13 bases between them. This CDR3 has 12 amino acids. CDR3 in DNA: TGCAGCGTTGGGGAGGGGAGTGGTGGCTACACCTTC. It yields the protein CSVGEGSGGYTF. Combining the CDR3 with reference TRBV29-1 and TRBJ1-2 gives the whole variable domain SAVISQKPSRDICQRGTSLTIQCQVDSQVTMMFWYRQQPGQSLTLIATANQGSEATYESGFVIDKFPISRPNLTFSTLTVSNMSPEDSSIYLCSVGEGSGGYTFGSGTRLTVV.

With regard to this clone: This same CDR3 is encoded by further DNA sequences in the sample. The gene calls are TRBV6-1 and TRBJ1-5; TRBD1 matches at 8 bases. V shed 9 bases and J 5 bases; nucleotides not matched to a gene: 6. Germline V gene sequence: CDR1 MNHNS, CDR2 SASEGT. This CDR3 has 13 amino acids. The CDR3 region has the DNA TGTGCCAGTACCGAGACAGGGGATCAGCCCCAGCATTTT. As protein: CASTETGDQPQHF.

This chain connects TRBV7-9 to TRBJ2-5; possible D gene TRBD2, 6 bases. V dropped 5 bases and J dropped 2 bases, with 15 bases sitting between them. Germline V gene sequence: CDR1 SEHNR, CDR2 FQNEAQ (reference sequence). The CDR3 loop spans 15 amino acids. CDR3 sequence: CASSPRLVRQETQYF. CDR3 sequence (DNA): TGTGCCAGCAGCCCAAGACTAGTCCGTCAAGAGACCCAGTACTTC.

The chain is built from TRBV9 and TRBJ2-2, with D possibly TRBD2 on 6 matching bases. Trimming cost V 7 bases and J 5 bases, with 15 bases left between them. The CDR3 runs 14 residues. Germline CDR1 reads SGDLS; CDR2 reads YYNGEE. CDR3 sequence (DNA): TGTGCCAGCGAGGCGCAGGGAGGAACCGGGGAGCTGTTTTTT. This sequence encodes CASEAQGGTGELFF.

The V and J genes are TRBV28 and TRBJ2-1, with D unclear. The length of the CDR3 is 11 residues. V gave up 6 bases and J gave up 15 bases, with 15 bases separating them. From germline, CDR1 is MDHEN and CDR2 SYDVKM. The CDR3: CASRDLGIPFF. The CDR3 DNA follows: TGTGCCAGCAGGGATCTGGGCATTCCGTTCTTC.

The chain combines TRBV19 with TRBJ1-5; D perhaps matches TRBD1 (6 bases). Trimming shortened V by 8 bases and J by 0 bases, and 17 bases separated the two germline ends. The CDR3 contains 16 residues. Germline CDR1 is LNHDA and CDR2 is SQIVND (reference sequence). The CDR3: CASLGTTRLSNQPQHF. The CDR3 DNA sequence: TGTGCCAGTTTAGGGACAACCCGCCTTAGCAATCAGCCCCAGCATTTT.

V and J are TRBV27 and TRBJ1-5; 7 positions agree with TRBD1. The CDR3 has 17 amino acids. J was trimmed by 0 bases and V by 6 bases; bases with no gene match: 11. Per the germline V gene, CDR1 is MNHEY and CDR2 is SMNVEV (reference sequence). CDR3 coding DNA: TGTGCCAGCAGCAACAGGGGAATTGTTTCTAGCAATCAGCCCCAGCATTTT. As protein: CASSNRGIVSSNQPQHF.

The chain links TRBV6-5 to TRBJ1-6; no firm D call. The CDR3 consists of 13 residues. Trimming pared 5 bases from V and 10 bases from J, leaving 12 bases between. Germline values: CDR1 MNHEY, CDR2 SVGAGI. CDR3 loop: CASSLDIRSPLHF. CDR3 nucleotide sequence: TGTGCCAGCAGTCTTGACATAAGGTCACCCCTCCACTTT.

CDR3 DNA: TGCAGCGTAGACCAGGGTGCGCTTGGAGCTTTCTTT. As protein: CSVDQGALGAFF. V usage is TRBV29-1 and J usage is TRBJ1-1; tentative D call: TRBD1 (5 bases). Trimming removed 6 bases from V and 10 bases from J, with 18 bases in between. This CDR3 comprises 12 residues. Per germline, CDR1 SQVTM and CDR2 ANQGSEA.

V and J are TRBV10-3 and TRBJ1-1; tentative D call: TRBD1 (6 bases). Germline V lookup: CDR1 ENHRY, CDR2 SYGVKD. The CDR3 totals 11 residues. Trimming took off 10 bases at V and 4 bases at J, with 10 bases between the two ends. The DNA of the CDR3 is TGTGCCACACAGGGTACCACTGAAGCTTTCTTT. Residues: CATQGTTEAFF.

The rearrangement links TRBV27 to TRBJ2-1, with D maybe TRBD2 (6 bases). CDR3 size: 12 residues. V was trimmed by 5 bases and J by 9 bases, leaving 11 bases between them. CDR1 MNHEY and CDR2 SMNVEV come from the germline V gene (reference sequence). DNA for the CDR3: TGTGCCAGCAGTCTGAGGGGAGGTGAGCAGTTCTTC. Protein product: CASSLRGGEQFF.

This clone appeared a few times. The chain is built from TRBV19 and TRBJ1-2; tentative D call: TRBD1 (5 bases). Germline values: CDR1 LNHDA, CDR2 SQIVND (reference sequence). V was trimmed by 5 bases and J by 3 bases, leaving 10 bases between them. There are 13 residues in the CDR3. Here the CDR3 reads CASSFREHYGYTF. The CDR3 DNA sequence: TGTGCCAGTAGTTTCAGGGAACACTATGGCTACACCTTC.

The chain carries TRBV19 and TRBJ2-7; a weak D match, TRBD2 (6 bases). The CDR3 consists of 14 residues. Germline lookup yields CDR1 LNHDA and CDR2 SQIVND (reference sequence). V shed 1 base and J shed 7 bases, with 14 bases lying between them. CDR3 sequence (DNA): TGTGCCAGTAGTATAGTGGGACTTCCGCGGGAGCAGTACTTC. Translating it yields CASSIVGLPREQYF.

The chain uses TRBV7-8 and TRBJ2-5; D might be TRBD1 (7 bases). With the DNA end fitting TRBJ2-7 better, the J assignment may be wrong. This CDR3 has 15 residues. The germline CDR1 and CDR2 sequences are SGHVS and FQNEAQ. The DNA of the CDR3 is TGTGCCAGCAGCTTAGCGGAGGGACAGATGTACGAGCAGTACTTC. It yields the protein CASSLAEGQMYEQYF.

The count of this clone is one. The same CDR3 arises from other DNA sequences in this sample as well. V usage is TRBV28 and J usage is TRBJ2-7; the match to TRBD1 covers 7 bases. CDR1 and CDR2 (germline): MDHEN, SYDVKM. This CDR3 comprises 13 residues. V gave up 6 bases and J gave up 3 bases; unmatched junction bases: 5. The CDR3 protein is CASSPGQNYEQYF. In nucleotides, the CDR3 is TGTGCCAGCAGCCCGGGACAGAACTACGAGCAGTACTTC.

The chain recombines TRBV9 with TRBJ2-3; TRBD2 matches 9 bases. CDR1 is SGDLS, CDR2 YYNGEE, per germline. V shed 5 bases and J 0 bases; nucleotides not matched to a gene: 4. This CDR3 has 15 residues. The CDR3 reads CASSRSGGSTDTQYF. The CDR3 coding sequence is TGTGCCAGCAGTCGTAGCGGGGGTAGCACAGATACGCAGTATTTT.

This chain links TRBV11-2 with TRBJ2-7, with 9 bases matching TRBD2. V trimming: 2 bases; J trimming: 1 base; junction bases outside the gene matches: 6. This CDR3 is built from 16 residues. Per the germline V gene, CDR1 is SGHAT and CDR2 is FQNNGV. The CDR3 reads CASSLQTSGLSYEQYF. CDR3 DNA: TGTGCCAGCAGCTTACAAACTAGCGGGCTTTCCTACGAGCAGTACTTC.

The chain recombines TRBV5-1 with TRBJ2-2; no firm D call. Trimming pared 0 bases from V and 5 bases from J, leaving 11 bases between. CDR1 and CDR2 from the germline V gene are SGHRS and YFSETQ. The CDR3 contains 15 residues. The CDR3 region is CASSLASGWTGELFF. The CDR3, as DNA: TGCGCCAGCAGCTTGGCCTCAGGCTGGACCGGGGAGCTGTTTTTT.

The chain joins TRBV28 to TRBJ1-3; 8 bases match TRBD1. CDR1 and CDR2 from the germline V gene are MDHEN and SYDVKM. CDR3 length: 15 residues. With 4 bases clipped from V and 2 bases from J, the junction kept 4 bases outside the gene matches. The DNA of the CDR3 is TGTGCCAGCAGTTCAGGGGGCCAAACTGGAAACACCATATATTTT. Translation: CASSSGGQTGNTIYF.

The chain carries TRBV4-1 and TRBJ1-3; 7 bases are shared with TRBD1. CDR1 MGHRA and CDR2 YSYEKL come from the germline V gene. V shed 4 bases, J shed 4 bases, and the junction held 7 bases outside the gene matches. The CDR3 totals 15 residues. DNA for the CDR3: TGCGCCAGCAGCCTCGAGCGAGGGGGCGGAAACACCATATATTTT. Translation gives CASSLERGGGNTIYF.

The V call is TRBV28, the J call TRBJ1-5; weak D call: TRBD1 (5 bases). The CDR3 length is 16 residues. Per germline, CDR1 MDHEN and CDR2 SYDVKM. With 7 bases removed from V and 4 bases from J, the gap between germline ends came to 20 bases. The CDR3 here is CASIPQAVGLNQPQHF. As DNA, the CDR3 is TGTGCCAGCATCCCCCAGGCCGTGGGACTAAATCAGCCCCAGCATTTT. The variable domain in full, completed from reference TRBV28 and TRBJ1-5, reads DVKVTQSSRYLVKRTGEKVFLECVQDMDHENMFWYRQDPGLGLRLIYFSYDVKMKEKGDIPEGYSVSREKKERFSLILESASTNQTSMYLCASIPQAVGLNQPQHFGDGTRLSIL.

V gene TRBV25-1 combines with J gene TRBJ2-7; TRBD1 agrees at 9 bases. J lost 1 base, V lost 7 bases, and 5 bases had no gene match. The CDR3 loop spans 14 amino acids. Germline assignment: CDR1 MGHDK and CDR2 SYGVNS. The CDR3 sequence: CASIGQGYSYEQYF. As DNA, the CDR3 is TGTGCCAGCATTGGACAGGGGTATTCCTACGAGCAGTACTTC.

This chain links TRBV5-1 with TRBJ2-3; 10 nucleotides agree with TRBD2. Germline V gene lookup returns CDR1 SGHRS and CDR2 YFSETQ. CDR3 length: 17 amino acids. Trimming removed 0 bases from V and 1 base from J; junction bases left unmatched: 5. CDR3 sequence: CASSLAPSGSRTDTQYF. CDR3 coding DNA: TGCGCCAGCAGCTTGGCCCCTAGCGGGAGCCGCACAGATACGCAGTATTTT.

The chain uses TRBV10-1 and TRBJ1-1; TRBD1 might be the D (6 bases). The CDR3 extends over 14 amino acids. V was trimmed by 8 bases and J by 3 bases, leaving 16 bases between them. The germline gives CDR1 WNHNN, CDR2 SYGVQD (reference sequence). The DNA for the CDR3 is TGCGCCAGCCTGAAAAACCCAGGGGACACTGAAGCTTTCTTT. The encoded protein is CASLKNPGDTEAFF.

The V and J genes are TRBV27 and TRBJ1-1, with D possibly TRBD1 on 6 matching bases. The CDR3 is 15 residues long. Germline CDR1 is MNHEY and CDR2 is SMNVEV (reference sequence). V was clipped by 2 bases and J by 6 bases, with 16 bases between them. CDR3 loop: CASSLVPAGAAEAFF. CDR3 in DNA: TGTGCCAGCAGTTTAGTTCCGGCGGGGGCTGCTGAAGCTTTCTTT.